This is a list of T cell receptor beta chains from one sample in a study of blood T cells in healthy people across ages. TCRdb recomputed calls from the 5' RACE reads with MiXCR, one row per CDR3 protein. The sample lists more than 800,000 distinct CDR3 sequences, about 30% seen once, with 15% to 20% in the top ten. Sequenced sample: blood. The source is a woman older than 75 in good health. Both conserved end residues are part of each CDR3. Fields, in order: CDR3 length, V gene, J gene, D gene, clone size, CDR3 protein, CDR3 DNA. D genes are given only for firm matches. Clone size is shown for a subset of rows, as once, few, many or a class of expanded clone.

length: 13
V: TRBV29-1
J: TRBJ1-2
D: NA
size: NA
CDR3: CSGGTRSGSGYTF
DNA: TGCAGCGGGGGGACACGGAGTGGGTCGGGCTACACCTTC

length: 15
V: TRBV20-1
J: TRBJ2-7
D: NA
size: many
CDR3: CSAPGQEGKVYEQYF
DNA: TGCAGTGCCCCTGGCCAAGAGGGGAAGGTCTACGAGCAGTACTTC

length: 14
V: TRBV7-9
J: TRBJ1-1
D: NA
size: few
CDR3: CASSLAITNTEAFF
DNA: TGTGCCAGCAGCTTAGCTATCACAAACACTGAAGCTTTCTTT

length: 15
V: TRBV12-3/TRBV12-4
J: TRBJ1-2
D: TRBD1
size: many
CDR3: CASSWGGRGQDGYTF
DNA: TGTGCCAGCAGCTGGGGGGGCAGGGGGCAAGATGGCTACACCTTC

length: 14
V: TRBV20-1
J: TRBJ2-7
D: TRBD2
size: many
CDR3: CSAHQAGGHYEQYF
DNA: TGCAGTGCCCACCAAGCGGGGGGACACTACGAGCAGTACTTC

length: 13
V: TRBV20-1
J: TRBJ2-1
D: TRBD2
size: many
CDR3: CSAKRGVLNEQFF
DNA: TGCAGTGCTAAGCGGGGGGTACTTAATGAGCAGTTCTTC

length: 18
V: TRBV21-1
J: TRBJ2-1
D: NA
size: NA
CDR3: CASSKCLAWQGGYNEQFF
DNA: TGTGCCAGCAGCAAATGCCTCGCCTGGCAGGGGGGGTACAATGAGCAGTTCTTC

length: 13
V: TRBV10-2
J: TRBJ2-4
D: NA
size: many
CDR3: CATGGDGKNIQYF
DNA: TGCGCCACCGGGGGCGACGGCAAAAACATTCAGTACTTC

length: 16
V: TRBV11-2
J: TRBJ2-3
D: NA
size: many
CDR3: CASSPRDIILTDTQYF
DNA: TGTGCCAGCAGCCCACGGGACATAATTCTTACAGATACGCAGTATTTT

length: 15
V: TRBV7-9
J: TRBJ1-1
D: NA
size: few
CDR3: CASSSRTDPNTEAFF
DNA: TGTGCCAGCAGCTCTAGGACAGACCCGAACACTGAAGCTTTCTTT

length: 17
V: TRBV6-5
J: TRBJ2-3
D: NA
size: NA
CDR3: CASSWRRARVSIDTQYF
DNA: TGTGCCAGCAGTTGGAGGAGGGCGCGGGTCAGCATAGATACGCAGTATTTT

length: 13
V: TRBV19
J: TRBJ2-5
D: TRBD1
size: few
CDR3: CASKRTGVETQYF
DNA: TGTGCCAGTAAAAGGACAGGGGTGGAGACCCAGTACTTC

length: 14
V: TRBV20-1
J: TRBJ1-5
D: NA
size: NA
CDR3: CSARMDKGNQPQHF
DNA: TGCAGTGCTAGAATGGACAAGGGCAATCAGCCCCAGCATTTT

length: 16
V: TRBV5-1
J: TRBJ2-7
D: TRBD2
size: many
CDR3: CASTPGTSGGQYEQYF
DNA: TGCGCCAGCACTCCCGGGACTAGCGGGGGGCAGTACGAGCAGTACTTC

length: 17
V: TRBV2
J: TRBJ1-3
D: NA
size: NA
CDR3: CASSRSTAGPSGNTIYF
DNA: TGTGCCAGCAGTCGTTCCACGGCAGGGCCCTCTGGAAACACCATATATTTT

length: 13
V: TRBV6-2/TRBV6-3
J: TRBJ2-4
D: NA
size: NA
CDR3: CASSYLVKNIRYF
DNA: TGTGCCAGCAGTTACTTGGTCAAAAACATACGGTACTTC

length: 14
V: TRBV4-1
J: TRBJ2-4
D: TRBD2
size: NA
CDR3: CASRGTSGWNIQYF
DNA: TGCGCCAGCAGAGGGACTAGCGGTTGGAACATTCAGTACTTC

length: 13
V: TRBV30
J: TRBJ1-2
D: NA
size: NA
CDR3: CAWGTEANYGYTF
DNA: TGTGCCTGGGGGACGGAAGCTAACTATGGCTACACCTTC

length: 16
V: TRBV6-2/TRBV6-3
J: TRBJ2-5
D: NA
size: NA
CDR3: CASRRRGRGGQETQYF
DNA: TGTGCCAGCAGAAGGAGGGGGCGCGGGGGCCAGGAGACCCAGTACTTC

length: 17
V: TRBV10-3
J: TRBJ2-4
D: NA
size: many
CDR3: CAISESLGSGAKNIQYF
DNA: TGTGCCATCAGTGAGTCTTTAGGGTCGGGGGCCAAAAACATTCAGTACTTC

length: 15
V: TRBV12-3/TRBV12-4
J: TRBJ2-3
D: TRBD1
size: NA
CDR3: CASRGQGARADVQYF
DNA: TGTGCCAGCAGGGGACAGGGTGCTAGAGCAGATGTGCAGTATTTT

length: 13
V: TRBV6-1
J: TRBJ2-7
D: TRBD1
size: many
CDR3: CASSEERGQGKYF
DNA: TGTGCCAGCAGTGAGGAACGGGGACAGGGAAAGTACTTC

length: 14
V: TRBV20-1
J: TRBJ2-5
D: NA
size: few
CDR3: CSATGTSPQETQYF
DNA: TGCAGTGCTACAGGAACTTCACCCCAAGAGACCCAGTACTTC

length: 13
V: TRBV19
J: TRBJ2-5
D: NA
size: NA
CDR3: CASQVGAGETQYF
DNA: TGTGCCAGTCAGGTGGGGGCTGGAGAGACCCAGTACTTC

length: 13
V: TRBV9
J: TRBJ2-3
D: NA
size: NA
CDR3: CASSPTGSRTQYF
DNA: TGTGCCAGCAGTCCCACTGGGTCCCGTACGCAGTATTTT

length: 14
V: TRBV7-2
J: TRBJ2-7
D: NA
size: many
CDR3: CASSLVRGADEQYF
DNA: TGTGCCAGCAGCTTAGTCAGGGGGGCCGACGAGCAGTACTTC

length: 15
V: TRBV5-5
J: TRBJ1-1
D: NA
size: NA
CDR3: CASSLMAGRYTEAFF
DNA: TGTGCCAGCAGCTTGATGGCAGGGAGGTACACTGAAGCTTTCTTT

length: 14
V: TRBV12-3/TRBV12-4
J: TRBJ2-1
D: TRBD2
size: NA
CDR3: CASNRGGGLNEQFF
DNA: TGTGCCAGCAACCGCGGGGGGGGGCTCAATGAGCAGTTCTTC

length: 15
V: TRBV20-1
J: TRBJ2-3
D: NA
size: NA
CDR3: CSAASGTTGPDTQYF
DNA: TGCAGTGCAGCCTCCGGGACAACCGGCCCAGATACGCAGTATTTT

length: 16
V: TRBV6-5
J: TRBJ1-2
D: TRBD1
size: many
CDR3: CASRLFGQGPNYGYTF
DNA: TGTGCCAGCAGACTATTTGGACAGGGCCCTAACTATGGCTACACCTTC

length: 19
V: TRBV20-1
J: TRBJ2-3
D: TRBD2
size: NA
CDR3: CSARVISGSGSGATDTQYF
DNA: TGCAGTGCTAGAGTTATTAGCGGGAGCGGGAGTGGGGCAACAGATACGCAGTATTTT

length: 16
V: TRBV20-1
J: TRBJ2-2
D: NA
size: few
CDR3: CSARPPNGWNTGELFF
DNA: TGCAGTGCTAGACCCCCGAACGGGTGGAACACCGGGGAGCTGTTTTTT

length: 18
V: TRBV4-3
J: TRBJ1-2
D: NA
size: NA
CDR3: CASSQVASPTGRDYGYTF
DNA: TGCGCCAGCAGCCAAGTGGCCTCGCCCACGGGGAGAGACTATGGCTACACCTTC

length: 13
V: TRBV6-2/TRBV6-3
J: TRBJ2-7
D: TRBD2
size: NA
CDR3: CASSYVAGYEQYF
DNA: TGTGCCAGCAGTTACGTAGCGGGGTACGAGCAGTACTTC

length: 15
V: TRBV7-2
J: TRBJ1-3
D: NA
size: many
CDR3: CASSLVEGSSSTIYF
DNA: TGTGCCAGCAGCTTAGTTGAGGGGAGTAGCAGCACCATATATTTT

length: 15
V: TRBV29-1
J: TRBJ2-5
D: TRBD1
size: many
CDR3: CSAETWTGGWETQYF
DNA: TGCAGCGCTGAAACCTGGACAGGGGGCTGGGAGACCCAGTACTTC

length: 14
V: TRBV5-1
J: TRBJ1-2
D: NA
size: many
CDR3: CASSFGEDRTLYTF
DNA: TGCGCCAGCAGCTTCGGAGAGGACAGAACGCTTTACACCTTC

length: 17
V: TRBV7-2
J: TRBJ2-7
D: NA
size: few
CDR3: CASSLSWGFASYNEQYF
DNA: TGTGCCAGCAGCTTAAGTTGGGGGTTCGCATCGTACAATGAGCAGTACTTC

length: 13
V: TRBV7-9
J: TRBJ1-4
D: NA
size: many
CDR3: CASSLTGYEKLFF
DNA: TGTGCCAGCAGCTTAACAGGGTACGAAAAACTGTTTTTT

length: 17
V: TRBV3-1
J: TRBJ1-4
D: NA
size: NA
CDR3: CASSHRRWAGDNEKLFF
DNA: TGTGCCAGCAGCCACCGAAGGTGGGCAGGAGATAATGAAAAACTGTTTTTT

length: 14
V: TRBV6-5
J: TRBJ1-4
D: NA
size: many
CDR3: CASSYSFSNEKLFF
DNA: TGTGCCAGCAGTTACTCGTTCAGTAATGAAAAACTGTTTTTT

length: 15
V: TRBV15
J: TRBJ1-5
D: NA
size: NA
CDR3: CATSRGQAHNQPQHF
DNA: TGTGCCACCAGCAGAGGACAGGCCCACAATCAGCCCCAGCATTTT

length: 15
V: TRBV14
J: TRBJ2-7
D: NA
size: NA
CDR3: CASSQLGGDSYEQYF
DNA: TGTGCCAGCAGCCAACTAGGGGGGGATTCCTACGAGCAGTACTTC

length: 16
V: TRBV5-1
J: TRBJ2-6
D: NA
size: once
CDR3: CASSLQGDGGANVPTF
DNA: TGCGCCAGCAGCTTGCAAGGTGATGGTGGGGCCAACGTCCCGACTTTC

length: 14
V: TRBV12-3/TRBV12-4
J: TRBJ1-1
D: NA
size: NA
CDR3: CASSRRGGPTEAFF
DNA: TGTGCCAGCAGTCGGAGGGGGGGTCCCACTGAAGCTTTCTTT

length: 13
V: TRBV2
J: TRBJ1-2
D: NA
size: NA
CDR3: CASSATGFYGYTF
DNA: TGTGCCAGCAGTGCAACAGGGTTCTATGGCTACACCTTC